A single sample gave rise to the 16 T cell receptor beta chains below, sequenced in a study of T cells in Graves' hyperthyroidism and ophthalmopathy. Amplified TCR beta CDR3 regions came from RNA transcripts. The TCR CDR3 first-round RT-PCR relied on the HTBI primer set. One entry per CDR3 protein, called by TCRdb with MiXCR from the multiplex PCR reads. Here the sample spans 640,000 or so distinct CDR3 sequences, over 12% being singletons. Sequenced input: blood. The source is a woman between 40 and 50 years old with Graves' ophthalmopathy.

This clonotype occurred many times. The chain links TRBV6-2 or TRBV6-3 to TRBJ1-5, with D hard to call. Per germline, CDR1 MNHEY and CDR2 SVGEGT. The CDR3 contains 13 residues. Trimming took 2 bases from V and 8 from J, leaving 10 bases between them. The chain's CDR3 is CASSYVPSEPQHF. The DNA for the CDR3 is TGTGCCAGCAGTTACGTCCCCAGCGAGCCCCAGCATTTT.

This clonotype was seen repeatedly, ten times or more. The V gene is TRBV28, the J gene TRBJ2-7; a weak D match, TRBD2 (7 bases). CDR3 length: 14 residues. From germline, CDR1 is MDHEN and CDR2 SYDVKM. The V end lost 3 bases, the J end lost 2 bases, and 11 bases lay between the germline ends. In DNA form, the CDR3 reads TGTGCCAGCAGTTTCGGGGGGCAGCCCTACGAGCAGTACTTC. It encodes CASSFGGQPYEQYF.

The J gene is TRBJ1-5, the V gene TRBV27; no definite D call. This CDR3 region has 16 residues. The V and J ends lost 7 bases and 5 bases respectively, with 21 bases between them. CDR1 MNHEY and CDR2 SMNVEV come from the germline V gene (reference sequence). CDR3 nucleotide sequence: TGTGCCAGCAATCCCGACGGTACAGAACCTTATCAGCCCCAGCATTTT. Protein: CASNPDGTEPYQPQHF.

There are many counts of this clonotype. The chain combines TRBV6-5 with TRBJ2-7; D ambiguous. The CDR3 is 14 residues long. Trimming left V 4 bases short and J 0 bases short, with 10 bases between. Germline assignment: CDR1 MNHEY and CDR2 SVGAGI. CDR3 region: CASSSPEFSYEQYF. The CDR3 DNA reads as TGTGCCAGCAGTTCCCCCGAATTCTCCTACGAGCAGTACTTC.

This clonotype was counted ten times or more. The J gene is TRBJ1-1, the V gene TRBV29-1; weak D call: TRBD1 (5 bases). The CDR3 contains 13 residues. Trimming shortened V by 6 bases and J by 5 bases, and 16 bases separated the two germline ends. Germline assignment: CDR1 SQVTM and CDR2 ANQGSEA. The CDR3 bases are TGCAGCGTGAGATCACAGGTAGCGACTGAAGCTTTCTTT. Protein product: CSVRSQVATEAFF.

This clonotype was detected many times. The CDR3 region is CASSTRGNSNQPQHF. The CDR3 region has the DNA TGTGCCAGCAGCACCCGGGGGAATAGCAATCAGCCCCAGCATTTT. The V call is TRBV12-3 or TRBV12-4, the J call TRBJ1-5; possibly TRBD1 for D (5 bases). Between the trimmed V and J ends, which lost 6 bases and 0 bases, there was a span of 12 bases. The CDR3 spans 15 residues.

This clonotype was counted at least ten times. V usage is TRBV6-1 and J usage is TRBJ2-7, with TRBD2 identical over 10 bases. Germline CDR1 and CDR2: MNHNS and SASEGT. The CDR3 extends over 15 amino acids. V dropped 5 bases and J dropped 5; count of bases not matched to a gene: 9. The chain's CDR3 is CASSPSSGSVHEQYF. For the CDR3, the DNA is TGTGCCAGCAGTCCCTCTAGCGGGAGTGTCCACGAGCAGTACTTC.

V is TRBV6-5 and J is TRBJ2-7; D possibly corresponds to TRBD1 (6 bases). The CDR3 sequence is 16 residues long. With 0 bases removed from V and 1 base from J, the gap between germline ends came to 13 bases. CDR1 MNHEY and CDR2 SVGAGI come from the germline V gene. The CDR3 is CASSYSTTRGSYEQYF. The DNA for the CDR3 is TGTGCCAGCAGTTACTCGACTACAAGGGGGTCCTACGAGCAGTACTTC.

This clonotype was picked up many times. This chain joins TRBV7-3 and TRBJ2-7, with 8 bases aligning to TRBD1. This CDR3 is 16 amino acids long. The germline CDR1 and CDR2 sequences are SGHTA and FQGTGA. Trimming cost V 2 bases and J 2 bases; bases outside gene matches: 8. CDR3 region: CASSLGGTGSAYEQYF. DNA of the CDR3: TGTGCCAGCAGCTTAGGCGGGACAGGCTCGGCCTACGAGCAGTACTTC.

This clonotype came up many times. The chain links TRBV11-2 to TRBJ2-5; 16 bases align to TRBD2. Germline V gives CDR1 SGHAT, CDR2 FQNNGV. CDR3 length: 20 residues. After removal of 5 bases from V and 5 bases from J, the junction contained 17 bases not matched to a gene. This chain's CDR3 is CASSRGLAGGLYRRKETQYF. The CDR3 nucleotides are TGTGCCAGCAGCCGGGGACTAGCGGGAGGGCTCTATAGACGGAAGGAGACCCAGTACTTC.

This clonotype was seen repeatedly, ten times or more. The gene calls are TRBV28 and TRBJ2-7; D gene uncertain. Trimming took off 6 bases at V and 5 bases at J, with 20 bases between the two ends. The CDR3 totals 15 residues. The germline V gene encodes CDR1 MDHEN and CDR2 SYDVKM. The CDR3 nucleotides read TGTGCCAGCAGCACCGGACCTTTAACCGTCCACGAGCAGTACTTC. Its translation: CASSTGPLTVHEQYF.

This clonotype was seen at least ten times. The CDR3 DNA follows: TGTGCCAGCAGTTACTCTAGCGCCTCCTCCTACGAGCAGTACTTC. This codes for CASSYSSASSYEQYF. The J gene is TRBJ2-7, the V gene TRBV6-5; TRBD2 might be the D (5 bases). Germline V gene sequence: CDR1 MNHEY, CDR2 SVGAGI. This CDR3 spans 15 amino acids. V gave up 0 bases and J gave up 0 bases, with 9 bases separating them.

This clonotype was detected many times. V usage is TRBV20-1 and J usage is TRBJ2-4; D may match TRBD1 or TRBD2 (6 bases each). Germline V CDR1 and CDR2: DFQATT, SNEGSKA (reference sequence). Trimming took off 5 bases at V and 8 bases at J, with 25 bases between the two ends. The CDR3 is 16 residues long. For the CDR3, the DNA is TGCAGTGCTGGGCCCTCAGCGGAGGGGGGTTGGGACATTCAGTACTTC. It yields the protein CSAGPSAEGGWDIQYF.

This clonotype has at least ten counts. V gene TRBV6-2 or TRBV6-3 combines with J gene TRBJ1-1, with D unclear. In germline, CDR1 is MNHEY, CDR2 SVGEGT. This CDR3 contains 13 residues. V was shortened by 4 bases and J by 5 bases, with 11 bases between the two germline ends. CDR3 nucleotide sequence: TGTGCCAGCAGTTTCTACAGCAGGACTGAAGCTTTCTTT. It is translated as CASSFYSRTEAFF.

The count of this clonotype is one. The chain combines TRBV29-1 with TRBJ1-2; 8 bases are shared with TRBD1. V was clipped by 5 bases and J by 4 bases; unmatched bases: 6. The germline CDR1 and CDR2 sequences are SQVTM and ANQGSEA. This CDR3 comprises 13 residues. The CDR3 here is CSVYDRGSYGYTF. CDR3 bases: TGCAGCGTTTATGACAGGGGAAGCTATGGCTACACCTTC.

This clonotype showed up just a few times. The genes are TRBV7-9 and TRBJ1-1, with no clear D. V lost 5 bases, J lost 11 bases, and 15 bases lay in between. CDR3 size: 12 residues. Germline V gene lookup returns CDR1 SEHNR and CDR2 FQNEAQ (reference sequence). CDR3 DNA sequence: TGTGCCAGCAGCAACCGGACCGTTGATGCTTTCTTT. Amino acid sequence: CASSNRTVDAFF.